Presented here are 15 T cell receptor beta chains from one specimen sequenced in a study of blood T cells in healthy people across ages. Using a J-beta primer mix together with a sample-barcoded 5' primer, a second PCR was run for roughly 7 to 12 cycles. TCRdb itself ran the 5' RACE reads through MiXCR, one entry per CDR3 protein. The table records fewer than 750,000 distinct CDR3 sequences, approximately 52% of them present only once. The sample consisted of blood. These receptors all come from a woman older than 75 in good health.

This clonotype came up a few times. The chain joins TRBV19 to TRBJ2-1, with a possible D match to TRBD2 (5 bases). The CDR3 extends over 16 amino acids. Trimming took off 4 bases at V and 2 bases at J, with 15 bases between the two ends. Germline loops: CDR1 LNHDA, CDR2 SQIVND (reference sequence). The CDR3 reads CASSKQAVPPYNEQFF. DNA of the CDR3: TGTGCCAGTAGTAAACAAGCGGTTCCACCCTACAATGAGCAGTTCTTC.

A remark on this clonotype: With a much larger clone just one base away, this may be a read error. V is TRBV6-1 and J is TRBJ2-5; 8 nucleotides align to TRBD1. Per the germline V gene, CDR1 is MNHNS and CDR2 is SASEGT. With 4 bases clipped from V and 9 bases from J, the junction kept 13 bases outside the gene matches. The CDR3 covers 15 residues. The CDR3 bases are TGTGCCAGCAGTGCCCCTGAACAGGGGGAGCGGGCCCAGTACTTC. This gives the protein CASSAPEQGERAQYF.

This clonotype was observed a single time. CDR3 coding DNA: TGTGCCAGCAGTTTGGAGACAGGCGGAGGGGCCAACGTCCTGACTTTC. This encodes CASSLETGGGANVLTF. This rearrangement joins TRBV12-3 or TRBV12-4 to TRBJ2-6; weak D call: TRBD1 (6 bases). V was pared by 3 bases and J by 4 bases, with 13 bases between. The CDR3 consists of 16 residues.

A remark on this clonotype: This sequence may be a read error, since a much larger clone differs from it by one base. The chain recombines TRBV6-1 with TRBJ2-5, with a weak D call TRBD2 (6 bases). The CDR3 spans 14 residues. V was shortened by 1 base and J by 11 bases, with 17 bases between the two germline ends. Germline V gene sequence: CDR1 MNHNS, CDR2 SASEGT. The CDR3 loop is CASSEVGDSNEQYF. The CDR3 DNA reads as TGTGCCAGCAGTGAAGTTGGGGACTCCAATGAGCAGTACTTC.

Turning to this clonotype: The junction differs from germline at one of its ends, possibly a read error. The V gene is TRBV5-1, the J gene TRBJ2-3; TRBD1 matches at 7 bases. This CDR3 has 16 amino acids. Germline CDR1 SGHRS, CDR2 YFSETQ. The CDR3 DNA follows: TGCGCCAGCAGCACTCTCGAGACAGGGAGCACAGATACGCGGTATTTT. This gives the protein CASSTLETGSTDTRYF.

This clonotype was observed a few times. The CDR3 sequence: CSASLRGDEQYF. In nucleotides, the CDR3 is TGCAGTGCTAGCCTCAGAGGGGATGAGCAGTACTTC. The chain links TRBV20-1 to TRBJ2-7; D could derive from TRBD1 or TRBD2 (5 bases each). The CDR3 runs to 12 residues. CDR1 and CDR2 from the germline V gene are DFQATT and SNEGSKA (reference sequence). V lost 3 bases, J lost 7 bases, and 13 bases lay in between.

Many counts were recorded for this clonotype. The junction departs from germline at one end; a sequencing error may be responsible. CDR3 protein: CSVEDYPAKNIQYF. CDR3 DNA: TGCAGCGTGGAAGATTACCCAGCCAAAAACATTCAGTACTTC. This chain joins TRBV29-1 and TRBJ2-4; no reliable D call. The CDR3 sequence is 14 residues long. Per the germline V gene, CDR1 is SQVTM and CDR2 is ANQGSEA.

V usage is TRBV7-2 and J usage is TRBJ2-3; D may be TRBD2 (7 bases). CDR3 size: 14 residues. Looked up from germline, CDR1 is SGHTA and CDR2 is FQGNSA. Trimming took 1 base from V and 7 from J, leaving 12 bases between them. The CDR3 DNA sequence: TGTGCCAGCAGCTTAGGGCGGGGGCGGCATACGCAGTATTTT. It encodes CASSLGRGRHTQYF. Full variable domain (outside the CDR3, taken from reference TRBV7-2 and TRBJ2-3): GAGVSQSPSNKVTEKGKDVELRCDPISGHTALYWYRQSLGQGLEFLIYFQGNSAPDKSGLPSDRFSAERTGGSVSTLTIQRTQQEDSAVYLCASSLGRGRHTQYFGPGTRLTVL.

The V and J genes are TRBV6-2 or TRBV6-3 and TRBJ2-1, with 7 bases that match TRBD1. J was trimmed by 6 bases and V by 4 bases; bases with no gene match: 9. The CDR3 length is 15 residues. Germline CDR1 is MNHEY and CDR2 is SVGEGT. The CDR3 region has the DNA TGTGCCAGCAGTTCCCGACAGGGAAGGGGCAATGAGCAGTTCTTC. This gives the protein CASSSRQGRGNEQFF.

This chain joins TRBV12-3 or TRBV12-4 and TRBJ2-1; 7 bases map to TRBD1. This CDR3 is 13 amino acids long. The V gene end was trimmed by 5 bases and the J gene end by 6 bases; junction bases not matched to a gene: 4. CDR3 region: CASSVWDSNEQFF. The CDR3 DNA follows: TGTGCCAGCAGTGTGTGGGACAGCAATGAGCAGTTCTTC.

Regarding this clonotype: A much bigger clone sits one base away, suggesting this may be a read error. The V call is TRBV12-3 or TRBV12-4, the J call TRBJ2-5; D is possibly TRBD1 (5 bases). The J call is in doubt because the DNA end fits TRBJ2-7 better. The CDR3 contains 13 residues. CDR3 sequence (DNA): TGTGCCAGCTCCCGCGCAGGGACCTACGAGCAGTACTTC. This sequence encodes CASSRAGTYEQYF.

This clonotype was recorded only once. The V call is TRBV15, the J call TRBJ2-1, with D possibly TRBD1 on 6 matching bases. This CDR3 region has 13 residues. Germline CDR1 and CDR2: LNHNV and YYDKDF (reference sequence). Trimming stripped 0 bases from V and 10 bases from J, with 10 bases between. This CDR3 reads CATSRDQTGEQFF. The CDR3 nucleotides are TGTGCCACCAGCAGAGATCAGACAGGCGAGCAGTTCTTC.

This clonotype has at least ten counts. V is TRBV2 and J is TRBJ2-5, with unresolved D. The CDR3 runs to 10 residues. Deletions cut 7 bases from V and 5 bases from J, with 5 bases between. Germline CDR1 is SNHLY and CDR2 is FYNNEI. The CDR3, as DNA: TGTGCCAGCAAGATTGAGACCCAGTACTTC. Translated, it gives CASKIETQYF.

The V and J genes are TRBV5-1 and TRBJ2-1; D is possibly TRBD1 (6 bases). CDR3 length equals 17 residues. Looked up from germline, CDR1 is SGHRS and CDR2 is YFSETQ. Trimming removed 3 bases at V and 0 bases at J, with 16 bases between. In DNA form, the CDR3 reads TGCGCCAGCAGCTCGACGACAGGTCGCATCTCCTACAATGAGCAGTTCTTC. It translates to CASSSTTGRISYNEQFF.

The chain is built from TRBV28 and TRBJ1-4, with 7 bases that match TRBD1. The CDR3 consists of 17 residues. With 5 bases clipped from V and 3 bases from J, the junction kept 12 bases outside the gene matches. Germline V gene sequence: CDR1 MDHEN, CDR2 SYDVKM. CDR3 DNA: TGTGCCAGCAGTCCCTCGGGACAGAGAGGTCCTAATGAAAAACTGTTTTTT. Encoded protein: CASSPSGQRGPNEKLFF.